Here is one TCR beta chain with its context. The data were obtained in a study of OX40 agonist ivuxolimab in advanced cancers. TCRdb's copy holds only in-frame clones and misses some; the assay was immunoSEQ multiplex PCR. The table includes 25,000 to 30,000 clones, 92% detected once. The receptor was isolated from an adult with an advanced solid tumor such as melanoma, head and neck, liver or kidney cancer. The input for sequencing was CD4+ or CD8+ T cells sorted from blood, taken in a trial of the OX40 agonist ivuxolimab.

CDR3 region: CASSQEGADYTF. CDR3 nucleotides: TGTGCCAGCAGCCAAGAAGGGGCAGATTACACCTTC. J is TRBJ1-2 and V is TRBV4-2; D possibly corresponds to TRBD1 (5 bases). The CDR3 is 12 residues long. Germline assignment: CDR1 LGHNA and CDR2 YNFKEQ. V was trimmed by 0 bases and J by 11 bases, leaving 10 bases between them.